This T cell receptor (beta chain) is drawn from a study of cytomegalovirus exposure and HLA in healthy donors (dated by TCRdb to about 2017). The study in broad terms: An earlier analysis of approximately 640 of the donors reported about 250 Gb of sequence data and 100 million to 130 million unique TCR beta sequences from roughly 200 million T cells. About 300 gigabases of sequencing data and tens of millions of unique TCR sequences were included in an early release covering over 600 HLA-typed donors. The genetic ancestry cluster associated with self-reported Caucasian donors included about 81% of the roughly 390 genotyped donors. The study aimed to test whether cataloging public T cell receptors could reveal signatures of past pathogen exposure. The study profiled the T cell repertoires of 500 to 800 subjects by immunosequencing and related them to cytomegalovirus serostatus. Besides the first cohort of under 700 subjects, a separate validation cohort made up of roughly 120 different subjects was used. To predict cytomegalovirus infection status, the study brought together high-throughput TCR immunosequencing, statistical association of individual TCRs with disease status, and machine learning. A later analysis re-examined previously published TCR beta repertoires from around 670 donors and added high-resolution HLA genotyping to investigate patterns of TCR occurrence. Rather than using new phenotypic data, the later analysis identified candidate immune exposures from TCR beta sequences and from how often those sequences occurred across donors. In an earlier analysis of roughly 540 of the donors, high-throughput TCR beta sequencing was used to judge whether each TCR beta V gene segment behaved as functional or pseudogenic. Donor age, sex, ethnicity and CMV serostatus were compiled alongside the repertoire data. A later genetic analysis took genome-wide SNP genotypes for about 55% of the roughly 670 donors and used that subset as a discovery cohort. Every discovery cohort repertoire had been produced on one sequencing platform. HLA typing included class I and class II loci at four-digit resolution. Typing coverage differed by locus: A, B, C, DRB1 and DQB1 were typed in about 620-630 donors, DQA1 in approximately 520, DPA1 in around 610, and DPB1 in roughly 470. Because of strong linkage in the cohort, five DR-DQ haplotypes were treated as single units for association and clustering. Among around 400 genotyped donors of the cohort, an average of roughly 230,000 unique TCR beta nucleotide sequences was sequenced per donor, of which 15% to 20% were non-productive.

This clone has just a few counts. Its binding antigen is unknown. It has no much larger one-base neighbor in the sample; base qualities were not kept. Within the sample, other DNA sequences also encode this same CDR3. V sheds 5 bases and J sheds 0 bases, leaving 12 bases between their ends. Measured from the cysteine to the phenylalanine, the CDR3 is 15 residues long. Of the read, only the CDR3 DNA is kept; its 45 bases are in frame from base 1. Reading the germline V gene gives CDR1 SGHDT and CDR2 YYEEEE. Paper-wide results and their limitations: A further reported finding was that TCR beta sequences accurately predicted the HLA-A and HLA-B alleles for most subjects in the first cohort. An association between a missense DCLRE1C variant and V-gene and J-gene trimming of TCR beta chains was found in a later genetic analysis and replicated in an independent cohort. A later analysis found that TCR association rates varied across HLA loci, with DRB1 alleles showing the most associated TCRs and HLA-C alleles the fewest. Because the 87-base-pair reads could not distinguish some IMGT-functional V segments, including TRBV6-2 and TRBV6-3, those segments were excluded. In an earlier analysis of over 550 of the donors, most TCR beta V segments were observed in productive rearrangements about 90% or about 30% of the time, broadly matching IMGT annotations. This cohort had only TCR beta chains sequenced, and the lack of alpha or paired-chain data limited which features could be detected. In a later analysis, some 18,000 TCR beta sequences were associated with specific HLA alleles at a false discovery rate of 0.05. The only immune exposure information available for the cohort was CMV serostatus. A later analysis reported that several top co-occurrence clusters appeared linked to parvovirus B19, influenza, CMV and Epstein-Barr virus. Correlated functional status among segregating V segments might reflect linkage disequilibrium, but an unknown experimental factor could not be ruled out. Most CMV-associated TCR beta chains appeared to be HLA-restricted in a later analysis, and the HLA associations seemed to be driven largely by CMV exposure. A few of the identified cytomegalovirus-associated TCR beta chains were confirmed in vitro to be specific for cytomegalovirus antigens. Sequencing depth was assumed to be roughly uniform across donors in the presence/absence analyses, though that assumption may not hold. Assigning TCR associations to individual alleles was difficult when HLA alleles, especially DR and DQ, strongly co-occurred. In both the original and validation cohorts, the classifier was reported to diagnose cytomegalovirus status with high specificity and sensitivity. In a later analysis, HLA-associated TCR beta chains were found to be more clonally expanded and to have lower generation probabilities than equally common non-associated chains. Compared with the approximately 670-donor mean, donors in an Asian-associated ancestry cluster had fewer N-insertions in productive TCRs, according to a later genetic analysis. Because HLA typing was missing for some donors at each locus, association tests included only the typed subset. The sequencing pipeline was judged likely to have produced a cluster of highly shared sequence variants as a technical artifact. The study gave a list of about 150 TCR beta chains associated with cytomegalovirus. While some public TCRs were present in many individuals, most TCR sequences turned up only very rarely across donors. Because counts were too low, about 17 rarely observed V segments, including chromosome 9 orphons, were excluded from the earlier analysis of some 590 of the donors. The authors suggested that the approach could potentially be extended to other disease states and immunological phenotypes.

The cohort comprised several hundred healthy bone marrow donors. At the time of sampling, every cohort member was nominally healthy, though immune exposures that went unrecorded were likely present. The donor tested CMV seronegative, placing the donor among the roughly 340 seronegative members of the cohort. A peripheral blood sample was provided by each donor, and peripheral blood mononuclear cells were used for TCR beta sequencing. Genomic DNA was extracted from the blood cell samples with the Qiagen DNeasy Blood Extraction Kit. The method behind the library was the immunoSEQ multiplex PCR assay. For the multiplex PCR, a mixture combining 60 forward primers for TCR Vbeta segments and 13 reverse primers for TCR Jbeta segments was used. The CDR3 region of rearranged TCR beta genes was amplified from genomic DNA with a multiplex PCR assay. Amplified TCR beta libraries were sequenced as 87-base-pair reads on the Illumina HiSeq System. In the original analysis: A later analysis counted some 80 million unique TCR beta chains across the approximately 700 repertoires, and approximately 11 million of these chains were shared by at least two donors. Raw reads were error-corrected and collapsed into unique sequences by a nearest-neighbor algorithm in which closely related sequences were merged to remove PCR and sequencing errors. To assign V, D and J gene segments, CDR3 sequences were aligned to IMGT reference sequences. Each retained sequence needed at least a six-nucleotide match to both a V gene segment and a J gene segment. A rearrangement was called productive if the CDR3 had no stop codons and remained in frame with V and J, and every other rearrangement was called non-productive. Following IMGT convention, CDR3 was defined as the stretch from the second conserved V-encoded cysteine up to the conserved J-encoded phenylalanine. The earlier analysis of 550 to 650 of the donors excluded any sequence lacking an unambiguous match to a single V gene segment. An earlier analysis of over 450 of the donors classified V segments as functional when productive rearrangements were above 56.7% and as segregating when the standard deviation between donors was above 5%. To diagnose cytomegalovirus status from the catalog of TCR beta chain sequences, a statistical classification framework was built. In a later analysis, TCR nucleotide sequences were compared against IMGT/GENE-DB human TR gene sequences so that V and J genes could be assigned. The TCRdist pipeline was used in a later analysis to assign CDR3 sequences and most-parsimonious VDJ recombination scenarios. In a later analysis, each TCR beta chain was defined by its CDR3 amino acid sequence together with its V-gene family, and reads lacking a unique V-gene family were excluded. A later analysis removed 592 highly shared, low-generation-probability nucleotide sequences to deal with suspected cross-contamination and a sequencing artifact. In a later analysis, a clonal expansion index was calculated for each public chain from normalized within-repertoire ranks of inferred template counts. In a later analysis, generation probabilities were computed using a VDJ recombination model fitted to out-of-frame rearrangements, and the results were checked against IGoR. In a later analysis, TCR-TCR, TCR-HLA and TCR-CMV co-occurrence was scored with hypergeometric tests, and a repertoire-size bias correction was applied to TCR pairs. In a later analysis, false discovery rates were estimated by permuting HLA or CMV assignments 20 times. In a later analysis, co-occurring TCRs were grouped with DBSCAN, and TCRdist sequence similarity was added when clustering was performed within HLA-allele-positive subsets. For co-occurrence clustering, repertoires with fewer than 30,000 or more than 120,000 public chains were excluded, along with several repertoires with anomalous nucleotide sharing. TCRdb mirrors the immuneACCESS table, restricted to in-frame sequences. Some clones are absent from its copies; in checked studies, under half trace to an unresolved V gene, and the reason for the others is unknown. V and J calls and clone size are given by that table; D and trimming were obtained from the DNA. Recorded for this sample are approximately 170,000 clones; over 60% of them occurred a single time. Roughly 0.82% of the sample is held by the ten biggest clonotypes.

The sample consisted of PBMCs. The TCR originated in a female donor in good health and CMV-seronegative. The rearrangement joined TRBV5-6 to TRBJ1-5; TRBD1 is perhaps the D gene, given 5 matching bases. The CDR3 protein sequence reads: CASSLRGYSNQPQHF. The nucleotides read TGTGCCAGCAGTTTACGGGGGTATAGCAATCAGCCCCAGCATTTT. Extended through the reference TRBV5-6 and TRBJ1-5 proteins, this CDR3 yields the full variable domain: DAGVTQSPTHLIKTRGQQVTLRCSPKSGHDTVSWYQQALGQGPQFIFQYYEEEERQRGNFPDRFSGHQFPNYSSELNVNALLLGDSALYLCASSLRGYSNQPQHFGDGTRLSIL.